Listed below are T cell receptor beta chains from one sample, sequenced in a study of blood T cell repertoires in COVID-19. TCRdb keeps only in-frame clones here, not all; method: immunoSEQ multiplex PCR. The table shows approximately 130,000 clones, with about 77% occurring only once. Specimen: peripheral blood. These receptors originate from a man aged 80 or over with acute or convalescent COVID-19. CDR3s include the opening cysteine and the closing phenylalanine or tryptophan. Fields, in order: J gene, V gene, clone size, D gene, CDR3 protein, CDR3 DNA. The D gene is left open where the match is weak. Clone size is stated in some rows and not others, as once, few, many or a class when expanded.

J: TRBJ2-7
V: TRBV18
size: NA
D: TRBD1
CDR3: CASSPPRRTGRHEQYF
DNA: TGTGCCAGCTCACCACCGCGGAGGACAGGGCGCCACGAGCAGTACTTC

J: TRBJ2-7
V: TRBV19
size: once
D: NA
CDR3: CASSMGGTFTYEQYF
DNA: TGTGCCAGTAGTATGGGTGGGACTTTTACCTACGAGCAGTACTTC

J: TRBJ2-2
V: TRBV4-2
size: NA
D: TRBD1
CDR3: CASSHARGTGAGELFF
DNA: TGTGCCAGCAGCCATGCCCGAGGGACAGGGGCAGGGGAGCTGTTTTTT

J: TRBJ1-6
V: TRBV28
size: NA
D: TRBD1
CDR3: CASIPGQAYNSPLHF
DNA: TGTGCCAGCATACCCGGACAGGCCTATAATTCACCCCTCCACTTT

J: TRBJ2-2
V: TRBV6-4
size: few
D: NA
CDR3: CASSSGAGQTGELFF
DNA: TGTGCCAGCAGCAGTGGGGCAGGTCAAACCGGGGAGCTGTTTTTT

J: TRBJ2-7
V: TRBV5-8
size: NA
D: NA
CDR3: CASSLAPVYEQYF
DNA: TGTGCCAGCAGCTTGGCGCCGGTCTACGAGCAGTACTTC

J: TRBJ2-3
V: TRBV4-2
size: NA
D: TRBD2
CDR3: CASSQEASGGGDTQYF
DNA: TGTGCCAGCAGCCAAGAGGCTAGCGGGGGAGGAGATACGCAGTATTTT

J: TRBJ1-5
V: TRBV4-2
size: few
D: NA
CDR3: CASSQGELGAGNQPQHF
DNA: TGTGCCAGCAGCCAAGGAGAATTAGGGGCCGGGAATCAGCCCCAGCATTTT

J: TRBJ2-5
V: TRBV5-4
size: NA
D: TRBD2
CDR3: CASSPTGPSGQETQYF
DNA: TGTGCCAGCAGCCCTACCGGGCCTAGCGGCCAAGAGACCCAGTACTTC

J: TRBJ1-2
V: TRBV11-3
size: NA
D: TRBD1
CDR3: CASSPTGPNYGYTF
DNA: TGTGCCAGCAGTCCGACAGGGCCTAACTATGGCTACACCTTC

J: TRBJ2-3
V: TRBV30
size: NA
D: TRBD2
CDR3: CAWRYGGAGDTQYF
DNA: TGTGCCTGGAGATACGGGGGGGCTGGAGATACGCAGTATTTT

J: TRBJ2-1
V: TRBV9
size: NA
D: TRBD2
CDR3: CASSFSGGTYNEQFF
DNA: TGTGCCAGCAGCTTTAGCGGGGGGACCTACAATGAGCAGTTCTTC

J: TRBJ2-7
V: TRBV12-3/TRBV12-4
size: NA
D: TRBD1
CDR3: CASSRTGSYEQYF
DNA: TGTGCCAGCAGTAGGACAGGATCTTACGAGCAGTACTTC

J: TRBJ1-5
V: TRBV2
size: many
D: NA
CDR3: CASMGGAYGNQPQHF
DNA: TGTGCCAGCATGGGGGGGGCGTACGGCAATCAGCCCCAGCATTTT

J: TRBJ1-2
V: TRBV7-9
size: NA
D: TRBD1
CDR3: CASSPSTGNYGYTF
DNA: TGTGCCAGCAGCCCCTCGACAGGGAACTATGGCTACACCTTC

J: TRBJ1-5
V: TRBV6-2/TRBV6-3
size: NA
D: TRBD1
CDR3: CASSQQGSLQPQHF
DNA: TGTGCCAGCAGCCAACAGGGGAGTCTTCAGCCCCAGCATTTT

J: TRBJ2-7
V: TRBV18
size: NA
D: NA
CDR3: CASSPPTRRYEQYF
DNA: TGTGCCAGCTCACCACCGACTAGGAGGTACGAGCAGTACTTC

J: TRBJ2-7
V: TRBV5-4
size: NA
D: TRBD2
CDR3: CASSYRTSGFVGEYF
DNA: TGTGCCAGCAGCTACAGGACTAGCGGGTTCGTGGGGGAGTACTTC

J: TRBJ1-1
V: TRBV10-3
size: NA
D: TRBD1
CDR3: CAISVRSQGPNTEAFF
DNA: TGTGCCATCAGTGTCCGTTCACAGGGGCCGAACACTGAAGCTTTCTTT

J: TRBJ1-5
V: TRBV12-2
size: NA
D: NA
CDR3: CASRPPKVRGQPQHF
DNA: TGTGCAAGTCGCCCCCCTAAGGTTCGAGGTCAGCCCCAGCATTTT

J: TRBJ1-3
V: TRBV11-2
size: NA
D: TRBD1
CDR3: CASSSNQDRAGNTIYF
DNA: TGTGCCAGCAGCTCAAATCAGGACAGGGCTGGAAACACCATATATTTT

J: TRBJ1-5
V: TRBV28
size: NA
D: TRBD1
CDR3: CASSLGQGAQPQHF
DNA: TGTGCCAGCAGTTTGGGACAGGGGGCTCAGCCCCAGCATTTT

J: TRBJ2-3
V: TRBV6-5
size: NA
D: NA
CDR3: CASSYLTGTSDTQYF
DNA: TGTGCCAGCAGTTACCTTACCGGGACTTCCGATACGCAGTATTTT

J: TRBJ1-2
V: TRBV20-1
size: NA
D: NA
CDR3: CSASENGGYTF
DNA: TGCAGTGCTAGTGAAAACGGTGGCTACACCTTC

J: TRBJ2-5
V: TRBV19
size: NA
D: TRBD2
CDR3: CASKALTSGDSRETQYF
DNA: TGTGCCAGTAAGGCCCTGACTAGCGGGGATTCTCGAGAGACCCAGTACTTC

J: TRBJ2-1
V: TRBV19
size: NA
D: NA
CDR3: CASSIKIGPGEQFF
DNA: TGTGCCAGTAGTATTAAAATAGGCCCAGGTGAGCAGTTCTTC

J: TRBJ1-4
V: TRBV2
size: NA
D: TRBD1
CDR3: CASSEGTGGEKLFF
DNA: TGTGCCAGCAGTGAAGGGACAGGAGGTGAAAAACTGTTTTTT

J: TRBJ1-3
V: TRBV7-9
size: few
D: NA
CDR3: CASSTGTQGNTIYF
DNA: TGTGCCAGCAGCACAGGGACACAAGGAAACACCATATATTTT

J: TRBJ1-1
V: TRBV5-1
size: NA
D: NA
CDR3: CASSPAVGVMNTEAFF
DNA: TGCGCCAGCAGCCCCGCAGTAGGGGTTATGAACACTGAAGCTTTCTTT

J: TRBJ1-2
V: TRBV9
size: NA
D: TRBD1
CDR3: CASSEGQWNYGYTF
DNA: TGTGCCAGCAGCGAGGGACAGTGGAACTATGGCTACACCTTC

J: TRBJ2-5
V: TRBV20-1
size: NA
D: TRBD2
CDR3: CSSGLQETQYF
DNA: TGCAGTTCGGGACTACAAGAGACCCAGTACTTC

J: TRBJ2-5
V: TRBV5-4
size: NA
D: NA
CDR3: CASSLRGSRETQYF
DNA: TGTGCCAGCAGCTTGAGAGGGAGCCGGGAGACCCAGTACTTC

J: TRBJ2-5
V: TRBV5-1
size: once
D: TRBD2
CDR3: CASSWTSGGAVETQYF
DNA: TGCGCCAGCAGCTGGACTAGCGGGGGGGCTGTCGAGACCCAGTACTTC

J: TRBJ1-5
V: TRBV9
size: NA
D: NA
CDR3: CASSAGTTHQPQHF
DNA: TGTGCCAGCAGCGCCGGGACAACCCATCAGCCCCAGCATTTT

J: TRBJ2-3
V: TRBV7-2
size: NA
D: TRBD2
CDR3: CASSPGTSADTQYF
DNA: TGTGCCAGCAGTCCCGGGACTAGCGCCGATACGCAGTATTTT

J: TRBJ2-3
V: TRBV19
size: NA
D: NA
CDR3: CASSIWLTGTDTQYF
DNA: TGTGCCAGTAGTATATGGCTCACCGGCACAGATACGCAGTATTTT

J: TRBJ1-1
V: TRBV4-1
size: NA
D: NA
CDR3: CASSQERVENTEAFF
DNA: TGCGCCAGCAGCCAAGAACGGGTGGAGAACACTGAAGCTTTCTTT

J: TRBJ1-2
V: TRBV9
size: NA
D: NA
CDR3: CASSVGAEVYGYTF
DNA: TGTGCCAGCAGCGTAGGGGCAGAAGTCTATGGCTACACCTTC

J: TRBJ2-3
V: TRBV9
size: NA
D: NA
CDR3: CASSVRSRSSTDTQYF
DNA: TGTGCCAGCAGCGTAAGGAGCCGGTCAAGCACAGATACGCAGTATTTT

J: TRBJ1-2
V: TRBV9
size: NA
D: TRBD1
CDR3: CASSQGQANYGYTF
DNA: TGTGCCAGCAGCCAGGGACAGGCGAACTATGGCTACACCTTC

J: TRBJ2-7
V: TRBV18
size: once
D: TRBD1
CDR3: CASSNRGYEQYF
DNA: TGTGCCAGCTCGAACAGGGGATACGAGCAGTACTTC

J: TRBJ1-5
V: TRBV7-2
size: NA
D: NA
CDR3: CASDPVGGSNQPQHF
DNA: TGTGCCAGCGACCCCGTGGGGGGGAGCAATCAGCCCCAGCATTTT

J: TRBJ2-5
V: TRBV9
size: NA
D: TRBD2
CDR3: CASSVGVAGGPETQYF
DNA: TGTGCCAGCAGCGTAGGGGTCGCGGGGGGGCCGGAGACCCAGTACTTC

J: TRBJ2-7
V: TRBV7-8
size: NA
D: TRBD1
CDR3: CASSRDRGYEQYF
DNA: TGTGCCAGCAGCCGGGACAGGGGCTACGAGCAGTACTTC

J: TRBJ2-1
V: TRBV3-1/TRBV3-2
size: NA
D: TRBD2
CDR3: CASSQDSRGENEQFF
DNA: TGTGCCAGCAGCCAAGATTCCCGGGGGGAGAATGAGCAGTTCTTC

J: TRBJ2-1
V: TRBV7-9
size: NA
D: NA
CDR3: CASSLRIGGASYNEQFF
DNA: TGTGCCAGCAGCTTAAGAATAGGGGGTGCCTCCTACAATGAGCAGTTCTTC

J: TRBJ1-3
V: TRBV10-3
size: many
D: TRBD1
CDR3: CAIKGTDSGNTIYF
DNA: TGTGCCATCAAAGGGACAGACTCTGGAAACACCATATATTTT

J: TRBJ1-3
V: TRBV13
size: NA
D: NA
CDR3: CASSFSSGNTIYF
DNA: TGTGCCAGCAGCTTCTCCTCTGGAAACACCATATATTTT

J: TRBJ2-7
V: TRBV6-1
size: NA
D: NA
CDR3: CASSEQGSSYEQYF
DNA: TGTGCCAGCAGTGAACAGGGCTCCTCCTACGAGCAGTACTTC

J: TRBJ2-1
V: TRBV20-1
size: NA
D: TRBD1
CDR3: CSASRTGTYNEQFF
DNA: TGCAGTGCTAGTCGGACAGGGACCTACAATGAGCAGTTCTTC

J: TRBJ1-5
V: TRBV6-2/TRBV6-3
size: NA
D: NA
CDR3: CASSSRGYSNQPQHF
DNA: TGTGCCAGCAGTTCTCGCGGGTACAGCAATCAGCCCCAGCATTTT

J: TRBJ1-6
V: TRBV5-5
size: NA
D: NA
CDR3: CASSLFGGENNSPLHF
DNA: TGTGCCAGCAGCTTGTTTGGGGGCGAGAATAATTCACCCCTCCACTTT

J: TRBJ2-5
V: TRBV19
size: NA
D: NA
CDR3: CASSIVLIRAQETQYF
DNA: TGTGCCAGTAGTATAGTTCTCATCAGGGCTCAAGAGACCCAGTACTTC

J: TRBJ2-5
V: TRBV18
size: NA
D: TRBD1
CDR3: CASSPTGTGETQYF
DNA: TGTGCCAGCTCTCCAACCGGGACAGGGGAGACCCAGTACTTC